Reported below is one T cell receptor (beta chain). The CDR3 totals 16 residues. In germline, CDR1 is SGHDN, CDR2 FVKESK. Trimming removed 1 base from V and 4 bases from J, with 16 bases in between. The data were taken from a study of Ad26.COV2.S vaccination and SARS-CoV-2 variants. Study summary: The COV1001 Ad26.COV2.S trial arm included the donor. Intramuscularly, Ad26.COV2.S was given either once or twice, 56 days apart.

Generated by immunoSEQ multiplex PCR, the TCRdb table keeps only in-frame clones and is missing some. Of fewer than 400,000 clones listed, around 84% are singletons. Treatment defined: about 20 received Ad26.COV2.S at low or high dose, single or two shots; about 5 received placebo; per-sample allocation not given. Each sample was drawn 63 days after the first injection (of vaccine or placebo). The sample was peripheral blood, taken in a trial of Ad26.COV2.S vaccine versus placebo. This TCR came from a person aged 18-60 years who received the Ad26.COV2.S COVID-19 vaccine or a placebo. The J gene is TRBJ1-2, the V gene TRBV14; weak D call: TRBD1 (6 bases). The CDR3 DNA is TGTGCCAGCAGCCAAGGTGGCAGGGGCCTCTTCTATGGCTACACCTTC. This sequence encodes CASSQGGRGLFYGYTF.